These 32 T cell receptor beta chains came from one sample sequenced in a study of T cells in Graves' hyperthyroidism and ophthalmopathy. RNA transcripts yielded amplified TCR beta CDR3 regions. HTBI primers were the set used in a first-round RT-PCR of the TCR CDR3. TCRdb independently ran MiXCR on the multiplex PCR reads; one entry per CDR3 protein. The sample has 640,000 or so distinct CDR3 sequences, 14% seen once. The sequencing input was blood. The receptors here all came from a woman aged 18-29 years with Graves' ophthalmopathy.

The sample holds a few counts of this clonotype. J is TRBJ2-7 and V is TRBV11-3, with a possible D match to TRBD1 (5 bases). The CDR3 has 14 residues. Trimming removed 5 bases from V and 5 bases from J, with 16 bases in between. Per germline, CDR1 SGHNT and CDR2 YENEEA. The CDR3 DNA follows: TGTGCCAGCAGCGCCGGCAGGGCCGTAAACGAGCAGTACTTC. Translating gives CASSAGRAVNEQYF.

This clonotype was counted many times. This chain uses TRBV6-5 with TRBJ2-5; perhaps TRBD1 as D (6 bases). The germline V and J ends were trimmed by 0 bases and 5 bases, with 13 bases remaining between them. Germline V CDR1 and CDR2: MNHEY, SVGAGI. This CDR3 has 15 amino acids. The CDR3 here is CASSYSGGTGETQYF. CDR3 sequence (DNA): TGTGCCAGCAGTTACTCAGGGGGTACGGGGGAGACCCAGTACTTC.

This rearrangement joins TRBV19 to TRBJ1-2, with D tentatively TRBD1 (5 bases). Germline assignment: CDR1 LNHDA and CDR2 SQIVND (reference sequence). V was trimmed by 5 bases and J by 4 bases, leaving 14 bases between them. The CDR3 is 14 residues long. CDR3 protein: CASSPRGAAYGYTF. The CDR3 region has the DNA TGTGCCAGTAGTCCCCGAGGGGCCGCCTATGGCTACACCTTC.

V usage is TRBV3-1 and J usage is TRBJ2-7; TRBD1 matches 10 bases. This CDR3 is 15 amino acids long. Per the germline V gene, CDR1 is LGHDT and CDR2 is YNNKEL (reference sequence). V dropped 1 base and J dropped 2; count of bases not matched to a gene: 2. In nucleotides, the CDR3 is TGTGCCAGCAGCCAAGCAGGACAGGGGGCCTACGAGCAGTACTTC. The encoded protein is CASSQAGQGAYEQYF.

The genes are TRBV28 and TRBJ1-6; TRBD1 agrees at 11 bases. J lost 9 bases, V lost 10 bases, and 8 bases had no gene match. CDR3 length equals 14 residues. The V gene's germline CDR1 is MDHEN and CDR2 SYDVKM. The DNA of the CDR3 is TGTGCCATCAGACCGGGACAGGGGGTTTCACCCCTCCACTTT. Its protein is CAIRPGQGVSPLHF.

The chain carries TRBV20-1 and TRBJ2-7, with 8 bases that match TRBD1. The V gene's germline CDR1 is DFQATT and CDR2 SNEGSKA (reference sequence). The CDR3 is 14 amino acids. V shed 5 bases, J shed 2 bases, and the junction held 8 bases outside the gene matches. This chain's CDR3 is CSAADRGKPYEQYF. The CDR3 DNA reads TGCAGTGCTGCCGACAGGGGAAAACCCTACGAGCAGTACTTC.

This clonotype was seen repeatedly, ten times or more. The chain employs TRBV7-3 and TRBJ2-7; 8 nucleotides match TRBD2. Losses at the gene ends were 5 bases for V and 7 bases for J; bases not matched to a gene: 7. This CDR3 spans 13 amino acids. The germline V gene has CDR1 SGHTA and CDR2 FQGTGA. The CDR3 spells CASSPEREREQYF. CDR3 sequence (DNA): TGTGCCAGCAGCCCCGAGCGGGAGCGGGAGCAGTACTTC.

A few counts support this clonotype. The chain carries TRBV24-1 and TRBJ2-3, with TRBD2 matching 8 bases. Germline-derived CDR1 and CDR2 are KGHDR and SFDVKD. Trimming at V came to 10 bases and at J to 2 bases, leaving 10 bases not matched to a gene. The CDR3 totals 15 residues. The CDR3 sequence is CATSGGQDATDTQYF. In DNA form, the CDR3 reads TGTGCCACTTCGGGGGGGCAGGACGCCACAGATACGCAGTATTTT.

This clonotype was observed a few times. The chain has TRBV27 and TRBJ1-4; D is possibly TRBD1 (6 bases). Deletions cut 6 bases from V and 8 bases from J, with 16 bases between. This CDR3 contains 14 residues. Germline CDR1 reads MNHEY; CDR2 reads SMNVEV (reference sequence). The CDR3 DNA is TGTGCCAGCAGATACTTGGGGGCGCGCGAAAAACTGTTTTTT. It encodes CASRYLGAREKLFF.

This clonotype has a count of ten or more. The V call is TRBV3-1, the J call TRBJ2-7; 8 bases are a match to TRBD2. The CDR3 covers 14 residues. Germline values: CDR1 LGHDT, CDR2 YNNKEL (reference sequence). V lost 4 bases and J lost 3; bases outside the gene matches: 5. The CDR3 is CASSPPGLGYEQYF. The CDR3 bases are TGTGCCAGCAGCCCACCGGGACTAGGCTACGAGCAGTACTTC.

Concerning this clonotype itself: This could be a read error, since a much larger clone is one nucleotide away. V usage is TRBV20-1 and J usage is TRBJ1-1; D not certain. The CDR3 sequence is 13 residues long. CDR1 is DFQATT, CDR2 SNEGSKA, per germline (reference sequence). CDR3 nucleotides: TGCAGTGCTAGTAAAGCACTCGGCACTGGAGCTTTCTTT. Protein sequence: CSASKALGTGAFF.

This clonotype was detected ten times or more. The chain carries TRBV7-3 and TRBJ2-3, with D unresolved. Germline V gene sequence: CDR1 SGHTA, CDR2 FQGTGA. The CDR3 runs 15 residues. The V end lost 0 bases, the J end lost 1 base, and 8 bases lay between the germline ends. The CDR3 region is CASSLTVIRTDTQYF. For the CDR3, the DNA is TGTGCCAGCAGCTTAACGGTTATACGCACAGATACGCAGTATTTT.

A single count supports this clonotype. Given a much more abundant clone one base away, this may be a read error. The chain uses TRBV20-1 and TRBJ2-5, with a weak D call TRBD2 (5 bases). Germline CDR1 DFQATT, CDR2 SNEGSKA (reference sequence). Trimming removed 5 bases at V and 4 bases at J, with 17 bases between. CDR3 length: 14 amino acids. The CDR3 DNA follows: TGCAGTGCTCATGACCGAGGGTGGGCAGAGACCCAGTACTTC. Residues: CSAHDRGWAETQYF.

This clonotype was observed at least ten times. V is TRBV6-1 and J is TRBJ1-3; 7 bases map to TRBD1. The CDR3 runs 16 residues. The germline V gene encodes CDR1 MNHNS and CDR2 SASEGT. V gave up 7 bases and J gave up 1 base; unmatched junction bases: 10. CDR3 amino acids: CASTPGQRRSGNTIYF. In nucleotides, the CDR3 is TGTGCCAGCACCCCGGGACAGAGGAGATCTGGAAACACCATATATTTT.

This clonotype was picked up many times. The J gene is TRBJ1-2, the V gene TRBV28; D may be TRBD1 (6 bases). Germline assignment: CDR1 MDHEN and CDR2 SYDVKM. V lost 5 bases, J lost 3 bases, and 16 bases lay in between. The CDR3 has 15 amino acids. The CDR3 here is CASSIQGIGYYGYTF. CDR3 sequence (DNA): TGTGCCAGCAGTATACAGGGAATTGGTTACTATGGCTACACCTTC.

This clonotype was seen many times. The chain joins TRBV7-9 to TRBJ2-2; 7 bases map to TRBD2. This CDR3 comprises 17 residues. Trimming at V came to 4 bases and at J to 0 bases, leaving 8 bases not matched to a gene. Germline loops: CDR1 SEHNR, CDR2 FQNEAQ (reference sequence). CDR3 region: CASSSLRTRTNTGELFF. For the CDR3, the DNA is TGTGCCAGCAGCTCGCTACGGACTAGAACGAACACCGGGGAGCTGTTTTTT.

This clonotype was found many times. CDR3: CASSLARQGNEKLFF. The CDR3 nucleotides read TGTGCCAGCAGCTTGGCACGTCAGGGTAATGAAAAACTGTTTTTT. The V call is TRBV5-6, the J call TRBJ1-4; D might be TRBD1 (5 bases). This CDR3 has 15 residues. Germline lookup yields CDR1 SGHDT and CDR2 YYEEEE. V lost 0 bases, J lost 4 bases, and 10 bases lay in between.

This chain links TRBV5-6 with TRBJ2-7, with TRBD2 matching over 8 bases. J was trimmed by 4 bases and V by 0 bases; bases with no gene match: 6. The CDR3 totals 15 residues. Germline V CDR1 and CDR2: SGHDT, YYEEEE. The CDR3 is CASSLELAAMYEQYF. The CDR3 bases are TGTGCCAGCAGCTTGGAACTAGCGGCTATGTACGAGCAGTACTTC.

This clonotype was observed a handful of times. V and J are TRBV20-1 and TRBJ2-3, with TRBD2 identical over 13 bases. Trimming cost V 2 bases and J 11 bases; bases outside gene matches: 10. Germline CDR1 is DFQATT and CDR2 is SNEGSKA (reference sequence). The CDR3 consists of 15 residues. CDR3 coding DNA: TGCAGTGCTAGATTAGGACTAGCGGGAGTATTATGGCAGTATTTT. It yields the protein CSARLGLAGVLWQYF.

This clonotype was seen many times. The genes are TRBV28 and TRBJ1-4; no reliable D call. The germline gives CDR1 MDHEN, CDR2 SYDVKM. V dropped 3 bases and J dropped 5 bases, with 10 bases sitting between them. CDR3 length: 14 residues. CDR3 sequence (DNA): TGTGCCAGCAGTTTTGGCCAGGACAATGAAAAACTGTTTTTT. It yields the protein CASSFGQDNEKLFF.

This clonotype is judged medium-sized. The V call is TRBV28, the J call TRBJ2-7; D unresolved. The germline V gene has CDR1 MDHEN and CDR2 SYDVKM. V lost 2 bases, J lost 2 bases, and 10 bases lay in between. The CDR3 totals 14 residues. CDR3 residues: CASSLTHPTYEQYF. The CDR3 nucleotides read TGTGCCAGCAGTTTAACGCATCCCACCTACGAGCAGTACTTC.

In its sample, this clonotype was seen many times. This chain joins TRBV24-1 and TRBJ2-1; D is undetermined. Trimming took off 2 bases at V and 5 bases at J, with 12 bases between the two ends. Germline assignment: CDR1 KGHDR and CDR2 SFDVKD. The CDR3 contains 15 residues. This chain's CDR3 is CATSDSWVENNEQFF. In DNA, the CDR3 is TGTGCCACCAGTGATTCTTGGGTCGAGAACAATGAGCAGTTCTTC.

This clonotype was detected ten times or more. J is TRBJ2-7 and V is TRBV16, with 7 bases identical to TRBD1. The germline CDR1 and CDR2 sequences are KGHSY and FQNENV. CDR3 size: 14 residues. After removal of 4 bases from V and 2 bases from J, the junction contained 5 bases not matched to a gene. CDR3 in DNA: TGTGCCAGCAGCCCCGGACAGGCGGCCTACGAGCAGTACTTC. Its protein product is CASSPGQAAYEQYF.

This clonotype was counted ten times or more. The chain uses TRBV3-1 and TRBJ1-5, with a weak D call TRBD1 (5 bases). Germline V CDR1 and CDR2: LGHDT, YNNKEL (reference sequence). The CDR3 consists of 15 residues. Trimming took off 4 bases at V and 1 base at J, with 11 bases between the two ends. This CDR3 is CASSPTSGSNQPQHF. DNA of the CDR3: TGTGCCAGCAGCCCTACATCAGGGAGCAATCAGCCCCAGCATTTT.

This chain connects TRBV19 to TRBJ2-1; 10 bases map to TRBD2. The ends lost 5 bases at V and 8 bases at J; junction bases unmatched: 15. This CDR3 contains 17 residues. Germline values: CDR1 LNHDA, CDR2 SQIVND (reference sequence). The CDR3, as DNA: TGTGCCAGTAGTCCCATAGTAGCGGGAGGCCGAGGGCATGAGCAGTTCTTC. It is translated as CASSPIVAGGRGHEQFF.

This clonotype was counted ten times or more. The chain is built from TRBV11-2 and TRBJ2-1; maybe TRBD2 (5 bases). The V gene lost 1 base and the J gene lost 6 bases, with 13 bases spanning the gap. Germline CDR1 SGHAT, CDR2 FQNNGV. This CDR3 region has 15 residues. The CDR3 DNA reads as TGTGCCAGCAGCTTAGGAGGGTTGTCTAGCAATGAGCAGTTCTTC. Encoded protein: CASSLGGLSSNEQFF.

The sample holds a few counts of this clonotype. As DNA, the CDR3 is TGCAGTGCTAGAGCTATCGAGGGTCAGCCCCAGCATTTT. Protein sequence: CSARAIEGQPQHF. The chain employs TRBV20-1 and TRBJ1-5; unclear D gene. The V gene's germline CDR1 is DFQATT and CDR2 SNEGSKA (reference sequence). V was cut by 1 base and J by 6 bases, with 10 bases left in between. CDR3 length: 13 residues.

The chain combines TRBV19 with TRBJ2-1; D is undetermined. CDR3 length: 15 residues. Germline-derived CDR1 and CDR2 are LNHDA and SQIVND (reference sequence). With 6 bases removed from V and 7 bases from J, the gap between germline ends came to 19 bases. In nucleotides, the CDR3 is TGTGCCAGTAGCGCCCATGGAGAAGGGAAGAATGAGCAGTTCTTC. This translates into CASSAHGEGKNEQFF.

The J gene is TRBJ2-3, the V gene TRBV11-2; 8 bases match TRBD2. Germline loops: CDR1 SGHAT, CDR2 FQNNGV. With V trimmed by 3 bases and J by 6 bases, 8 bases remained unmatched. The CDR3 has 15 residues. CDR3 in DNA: TGTGCCAGCAGCTTTCGAGCGGGAGTAAGTGATACGCAGTATTTT. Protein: CASSFRAGVSDTQYF. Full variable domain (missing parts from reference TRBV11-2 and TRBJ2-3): EAGVAQSPRYKIIEKRQSVAFWCNPISGHATLYWYQQILGQGPKLLIQFQNNGVVDDSQLPKDRFSAERLKGVDSTLKIQPAKLEDSAVYLCASSFRAGVSDTQYFGPGTRLTVL.

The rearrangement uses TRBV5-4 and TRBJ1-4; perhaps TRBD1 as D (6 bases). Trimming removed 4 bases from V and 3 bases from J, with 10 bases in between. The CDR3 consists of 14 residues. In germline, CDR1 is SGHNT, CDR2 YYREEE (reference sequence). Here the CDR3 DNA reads TGTGCCAGCAGCGAACAGGGACCTAATGAAAAACTGTTTTTT. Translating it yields CASSEQGPNEKLFF.

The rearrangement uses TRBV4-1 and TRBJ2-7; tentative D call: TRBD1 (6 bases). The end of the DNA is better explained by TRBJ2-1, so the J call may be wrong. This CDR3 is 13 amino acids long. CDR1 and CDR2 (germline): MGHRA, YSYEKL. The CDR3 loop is CASSPDSSYEQFF. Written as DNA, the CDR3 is TGCGCCAGCAGCCCGGACAGTTCCTACGAGCAGTTCTTC.

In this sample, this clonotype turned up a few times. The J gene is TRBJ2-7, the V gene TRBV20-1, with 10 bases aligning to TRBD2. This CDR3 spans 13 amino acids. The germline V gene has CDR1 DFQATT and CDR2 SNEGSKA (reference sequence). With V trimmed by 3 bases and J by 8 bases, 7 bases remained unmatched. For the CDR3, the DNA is TGCAGTGCTAGTTTAGCGGGAGGTCAGAAGCAGTACTTC. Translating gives CSASLAGGQKQYF.